Listed below are T cell receptor beta chains from one sample, sequenced in a study of STAT5B mutations in CD4+ large granular lymphocyte leukemia. Produced via immunoSEQ multiplex PCR; TCRdb's table is partial and in-frame only. The table has about 40,000 clones, roughly four fifths seen once; the top ten hold around 3.5%. The sequencing input was CD4+ T cells from blood buffy coats. The receptors come from a human donor in good health. The CDR3 runs from the conserved cysteine through the conserved F or W. Fields, in order: J gene, V gene, D gene, clone size, CDR3 protein, CDR3 DNA. The D gene is left open where the match is weak. Some rows mark clone size as missing; the rest say once, few, many or name a class of expanded clone.

j_gene: TRBJ2-1
v_gene: TRBV7-3
d_gene: .
abundance: .
CDR3aa: CASSTQGGLDHNEQFF
CDR3nt: TGTGCCAGCAGCACCCAGGGGGGACTAGACCACAATGAGCAGTTCTTC

j_gene: TRBJ1-1
v_gene: TRBV5-8
d_gene: .
abundance: .
CDR3aa: CASSGRGNTEAFF
CDR3nt: TGTGCCAGCAGCGGTAGAGGGAACACTGAAGCTTTCTTT

j_gene: TRBJ2-5
v_gene: TRBV5-6
d_gene: TRBD1
abundance: .
CDR3aa: CASSLRQGLETQYF
CDR3nt: TGTGCCAGCAGCTTGAGACAGGGCTTAGAGACCCAGTACTTC

j_gene: TRBJ2-2
v_gene: TRBV5-1
d_gene: .
abundance: once
CDR3aa: CASTTMWGGAGELFF
CDR3nt: TGCGCCAGCACCACGATGTGGGGCGGAGCCGGGGAGCTGTTTTTT

j_gene: TRBJ1-6
v_gene: TRBV27
d_gene: .
abundance: .
CDR3aa: CASRWGQGRSPLHF
CDR3nt: TGTGCCAGCAGATGGGGGCAGGGTCGCTCACCCCTCCACTTT

j_gene: TRBJ2-3
v_gene: TRBV7-2
d_gene: .
abundance: .
CDR3aa: CASSLAGAGPTDTQYF
CDR3nt: TGTGCCAGCAGTCTAGCAGGGGCAGGCCCAACAGATACGCAGTATTTT

j_gene: TRBJ2-5
v_gene: TRBV2
d_gene: .
abundance: few
CDR3aa: CASSEQETQYF
CDR3nt: TGTGCCAGCAGTGAGCAGGAGACCCAGTACTTC

j_gene: TRBJ1-5
v_gene: TRBV10-2
d_gene: TRBD1
abundance: few
CDR3aa: CASTIYPDRGPNQPQHF
CDR3nt: TGCGCCAGCACCATTTATCCCGACAGGGGGCCCAATCAGCCCCAGCATTTT

j_gene: TRBJ1-5
v_gene: TRBV28
d_gene: TRBD1
abundance: few
CDR3aa: CASRKMGQGWSNQPQHF
CDR3nt: TGTGCCAGCAGGAAAATGGGACAGGGTTGGAGCAATCAGCCCCAGCATTTT

j_gene: TRBJ2-2
v_gene: TRBV11-2
d_gene: TRBD2
abundance: .
CDR3aa: CASSLRTSGGNAGELFF
CDR3nt: TGTGCCAGCAGCTTACGGACTAGCGGGGGGAACGCCGGGGAGCTGTTTTTT

j_gene: TRBJ2-4
v_gene: TRBV18
d_gene: .
abundance: .
CDR3aa: CASSPRDAKNIQYF
CDR3nt: TGTGCCAGCTCACCAAGGGACGCTAAAAACATTCAGTACTTC

j_gene: TRBJ1-3
v_gene: TRBV7-2
d_gene: .
abundance: .
CDR3aa: CASSLLPRVHGNTIYF
CDR3nt: TGTGCCAGCAGCTTATTGCCCAGGGTCCATGGAAACACCATATATTTT

j_gene: TRBJ2-7
v_gene: TRBV29-1
d_gene: .
abundance: .
CDR3aa: CSVTTGSEQYF
CDR3nt: TGCAGCGTAACCACAGGGTCCGAGCAGTACTTC

j_gene: TRBJ2-3
v_gene: TRBV5-1
d_gene: TRBD1
abundance: .
CDR3aa: CASTPTGGIDTQYF
CDR3nt: TGCGCCAGCACCCCGACAGGGGGCATCGATACGCAGTATTTT

j_gene: TRBJ1-2
v_gene: TRBV5-5
d_gene: TRBD1
abundance: few
CDR3aa: CASSLRQGGGYTF
CDR3nt: TGTGCCAGCAGCCTACGACAGGGGGGTGGCTACACCTTC